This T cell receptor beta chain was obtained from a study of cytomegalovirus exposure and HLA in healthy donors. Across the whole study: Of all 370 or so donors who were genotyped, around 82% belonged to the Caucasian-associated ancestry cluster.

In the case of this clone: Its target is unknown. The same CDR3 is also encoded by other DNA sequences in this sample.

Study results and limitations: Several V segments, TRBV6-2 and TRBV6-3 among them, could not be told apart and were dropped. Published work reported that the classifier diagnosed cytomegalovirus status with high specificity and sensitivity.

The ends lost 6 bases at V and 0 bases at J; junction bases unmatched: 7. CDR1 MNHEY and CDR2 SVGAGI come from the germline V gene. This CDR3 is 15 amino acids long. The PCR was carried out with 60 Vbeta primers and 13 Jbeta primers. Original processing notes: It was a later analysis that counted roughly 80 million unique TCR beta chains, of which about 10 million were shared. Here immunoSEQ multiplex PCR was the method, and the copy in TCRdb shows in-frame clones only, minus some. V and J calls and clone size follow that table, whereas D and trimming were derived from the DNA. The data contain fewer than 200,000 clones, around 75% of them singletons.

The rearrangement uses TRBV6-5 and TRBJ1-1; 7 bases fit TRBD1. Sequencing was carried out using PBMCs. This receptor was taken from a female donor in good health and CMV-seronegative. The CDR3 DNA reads TGTGCCAGCAGCCTAACAGGGGCGCTGAACACTGAAGCTTTCTTT. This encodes CASSLTGALNTEAFF.